These 25 T cell receptor beta chains were sequenced from one sample in a study of shared clonotypes between healthy human individuals. Sequencing used immunoSEQ multiplex PCR; TCRdb keeps in-frame clones, though not all of them. This sample has some 2,000,000 clones; roughly 96% occur once, and the top ten carry 0.1% to 0.15%. The sequenced sample consisted of naive CD4+ T cells sorted from blood. Subset given: CD45RA+ positively selected. These receptors were collected from a man aged 18-30 years in good health.

The V gene is TRBV28, the J gene TRBJ2-1; 16 nucleotides match TRBD2. V shed 5 bases and J 8 bases; nucleotides not matched to a gene: 9. Per germline, CDR1 MDHEN and CDR2 SYDVKM. The CDR3 has 17 amino acids. The DNA for the CDR3 is TGTGCCAGCAGTCCCCAGGGACTAGCGGGAGGGCCCGATGAGCAGTTCTTC. This encodes CASSPQGLAGGPDEQFF.

V and J are TRBV5-1 and TRBJ1-3; no clear D. Germline V gene data show CDR1 as SGHRS and CDR2 as YFSETQ. This CDR3 spans 13 amino acids. The V end lost 2 bases, the J end lost 4 bases, and 7 bases lay between the germline ends. CDR3 region: CASSLWQGNTIYF. CDR3 DNA sequence: TGCGCCAGCAGCTTATGGCAGGGAAACACCATATATTTT.

The rearrangement uses TRBV5-1 and TRBJ2-7; tentatively, D is TRBD2 (5 bases). V shed 4 bases and J shed 5 bases, with 10 bases lying between them. Germline V gives CDR1 SGHRS, CDR2 YFSETQ. The CDR3 loop spans 12 amino acids. CDR3 amino acids: CASSVGLDEQYF. CDR3 DNA: TGCGCCAGCAGCGTCGGACTGGACGAGCAGTACTTC.

This chain joins TRBV7-2 and TRBJ1-5, with D possibly TRBD1 on 6 matching bases. V lost 5 bases and J 5 bases, leaving 13 bases between the germline ends. This CDR3 has 14 residues. Per germline, CDR1 SGHTA and CDR2 FQGNSA. CDR3 nucleotides: TGTGCCAGCAGCCCAGGGTCAGGGGATCAGCCCCAGCATTTT. This gives the protein CASSPGSGDQPQHF.

V is TRBV18 and J is TRBJ2-2; D remains unclear. Trimming stripped 5 bases from V and 6 bases from J, with 7 bases between. The CDR3 length is 12 residues. CDR1 and CDR2 (germline): KGHSH, LQKENI. This CDR3 is CASSGISGELFF. The CDR3 bases are TGTGCCAGCTCAGGGATTTCCGGGGAGCTGTTTTTT.

This rearrangement joins TRBV5-6 to TRBJ1-5; tentatively, D is TRBD1 (6 bases). The CDR3 extends over 17 amino acids. The ends were cut back, 1 base at V and 0 bases at J, with 14 bases in the middle. Germline loops: CDR1 SGHDT, CDR2 YYEEEE. Here the CDR3 DNA reads TGTGCCAGCAGCTTGAGGGACACACGAAATAGCAATCAGCCCCAGCATTTT. Translated, it gives CASSLRDTRNSNQPQHF.

This clone has more than one count but fewer than ten. The CDR3 protein is CASRLARQGIHHEQYF. The CDR3 bases are TGTGCAAGTCGCTTAGCCCGACAGGGGATACACCACGAGCAGTACTTC. The chain employs TRBV12-2 and TRBJ2-5; the D call TRBD1 from the table was never checked on the DNA. TRBJ2-7 explains the end of the DNA better; the J call may be wrong. TRBV12-2 is an annotated pseudogene. The CDR3 is 16 amino acids.

V is TRBV7-3 and J is TRBJ2-1, with D maybe TRBD2 (5 bases). With 5 bases removed from V and 8 bases from J, the gap between germline ends came to 22 bases. The germline V gene has CDR1 SGHTA and CDR2 FQGTGA. There are 16 residues in the CDR3. CDR3 residues: CASSHLPGAGRDEQFF. As DNA, the CDR3 is TGTGCCAGCAGCCATTTACCGGGCGCGGGCCGGGATGAGCAGTTCTTC. Supplemented by reference TRBV7-3 and TRBJ2-1, the full variable domain reads GAGVSQTPSNKVTEKGKYVELRCDPISGHTALYWYRQSLGQGPEFLIYFQGTGAADDSGLPNDRFFAVRPEGSVSTLKIQRTERGDSAVYLCASSHLPGAGRDEQFFGPGTRLTVL.

This chain joins TRBV18 and TRBJ2-1; 11 bases line up with TRBD1. The CDR3 contains 13 residues. Germline CDR1 and CDR2: KGHSH and LQKENI. V was clipped by 3 bases and J by 8 bases; unmatched bases: 0. In DNA form, the CDR3 reads TGTGCCAGCTCACCGGGACAGGGGGATGAGCAGTTCTTC. Its translation is CASSPGQGDEQFF.

The count of this clone is one. The chain recombines TRBV9 with TRBJ2-3, with 9 bases lining up with TRBD2. The V gene's germline CDR1 is SGDLS and CDR2 YYNGEE. The CDR3 sequence is 17 residues long. With 4 bases clipped from V and 4 bases from J, the junction kept 13 bases outside the gene matches. CDR3 coding DNA: TGTGCCAGCAGCTCTGTACCGGGACTAGCTACGCCAGATACGCAGTATTTT. It yields the protein CASSSVPGLATPDTQYF.

The chain combines TRBV10-1 with TRBJ2-4, with 11 nucleotides matching TRBD2. The CDR3 consists of 19 residues. Losses at the gene ends were 7 bases for V and 0 bases for J; bases not matched to a gene: 14. CDR1 and CDR2 from the germline V gene are WNHNN and SYGVQD (reference sequence). The CDR3 region has the DNA TGCGCCAGCACCCGAGGTAGGGGACTAGCGGAACTAGCCAAAAACATTCAGTACTTC. Translation gives CASTRGRGLAELAKNIQYF.

The genes are TRBV2 and TRBJ1-1; a possible D gene is TRBD1 (5 bases). V dropped 4 bases and J dropped 6 bases, with 9 bases sitting between them. Germline CDR1 reads SNHLY; CDR2 reads FYNNEI. The CDR3 extends over 12 amino acids. For the CDR3, the DNA is TGTGCCAGCAGTGTTCGGGGCCCTGAAGCTTTCTTT. It specifies CASSVRGPEAFF.

This chain joins TRBV6-5 and TRBJ2-7, with D possibly being TRBD1 or TRBD2 (5 bases each). The V end was cut by 0 bases, the J end by 5 bases, with 17 bases between. Germline CDR1 reads MNHEY; CDR2 reads SVGAGI. CDR3 length equals 16 residues. CDR3 sequence reads: CASSYSRGTPGHEQYF. Written as DNA, the CDR3 is TGTGCCAGCAGTTACTCGAGGGGTACGCCAGGGCACGAGCAGTACTTC.

The chain links TRBV29-1 to TRBJ2-1, with TRBD2 identical over 10 bases. The CDR3 sequence is 16 residues long. Germline CDR1 SQVTM, CDR2 ANQGSEA. With V trimmed by 4 bases and J by 14 bases, 20 bases remained unmatched. The CDR3 loop reads CSVVVHSGTSESREFF. For the CDR3, the DNA is TGCAGCGTTGTGGTCCATTCCGGGACTAGCGAGTCCAGGGAGTTCTTC.

This clone was counted once. The gene calls are TRBV28 and TRBJ2-2; D possibly corresponds to TRBD1 (6 bases). The CDR3 is 15 amino acids. Looked up from germline, CDR1 is MDHEN and CDR2 is SYDVKM. V was clipped by 5 bases and J by 6 bases, with 16 bases between them. CDR3 protein: CASSLPVRGSGELFF. For the CDR3, the DNA is TGTGCCAGCAGTCTACCCGTTAGGGGGTCCGGGGAGCTGTTTTTT.

Comment on this clone: Other DNA sequences in the same sample also yield this CDR3. The J gene is TRBJ2-1, the V gene TRBV7-2; 7 nucleotides align to TRBD1. The germline V gene encodes CDR1 SGHTA and CDR2 FQGNSA. V gave up 3 bases and J gave up 3 bases; unmatched junction bases: 2. The CDR3 contains 14 residues. CDR3 amino acids: CASSFRDSYNEQFF. CDR3 sequence (DNA): TGTGCCAGCAGCTTCCGGGACAGCTACAATGAGCAGTTCTTC.

V gene TRBV5-4 combines with J gene TRBJ2-5; tentative D call: TRBD2 (5 bases). This CDR3 has 14 residues. Germline assignment: CDR1 SGHNT and CDR2 YYREEE (reference sequence). V was pared by 0 bases and J by 3 bases, with 9 bases between. CDR3 loop: CASSLGGEKETQYF. DNA for the CDR3: TGTGCCAGCAGCTTGGGGGGAGAAAAAGAGACCCAGTACTTC.

The chain carries TRBV4-1 and TRBJ2-4; maybe TRBD1 (6 bases). Between the trimmed V and J ends, which lost 0 bases and 5 bases, there was a span of 14 bases. The CDR3 consists of 16 residues. Germline-derived CDR1 and CDR2 are MGHRA and YSYEKL. CDR3 amino acids: CASSQDSVPGENIQYF. As DNA, the CDR3 is TGCGCCAGCAGCCAAGATTCGGTGCCAGGGGAAAACATTCAGTACTTC.

Remarks on this clone: The same CDR3 arises from other DNA sequences in this sample as well. The chain carries TRBV5-1 and TRBJ1-6; D gene unclear. This CDR3 is built from 15 residues. V was trimmed by 0 bases and J by 0 bases, leaving 4 bases between them. The germline CDR1 and CDR2 sequences are SGHRS and YFSETQ. CDR3 in DNA: TGCGCCAGCAGCTTGGATAGCTCCTATAATTCACCCCTCCACTTT. Its protein product is CASSLDSSYNSPLHF.

This chain links TRBV10-3 with TRBJ2-1; 11 bases match TRBD2. Germline V gives CDR1 ENHRY, CDR2 SYGVKD. This CDR3 comprises 17 residues. J gave up 6 bases and V 4 bases, and 11 bases lay outside the gene matches. The CDR3 sequence: CAISVGTAGTSGNEQFF. The CDR3, as DNA: TGTGCCATCAGTGTCGGGACTGCAGGGACTAGCGGCAATGAGCAGTTCTTC.

This chain joins TRBV5-6 and TRBJ1-2; D might be TRBD1 (6 bases). CDR1 is SGHDT and CDR2 is YYEEEE in the germline V gene. V was trimmed by 2 bases and J by 0 bases, leaving 11 bases between them. The CDR3 totals 15 residues. The CDR3 protein is CASSFFYRANYGYTF. CDR3 DNA: TGTGCCAGCAGCTTCTTCTACAGGGCTAACTATGGCTACACCTTC.

Points on this clone: Other nucleotide sequences in the sample specify the same CDR3. The chain joins TRBV14 to TRBJ1-1; D call uncertain. CDR3 length: 17 amino acids. V shed 0 bases and J shed 4 bases, with 18 bases lying between them. Germline values: CDR1 SGHDN, CDR2 FVKESK. The CDR3 is CASSQDIRNFLGTEAFF. CDR3 DNA: TGTGCCAGCAGCCAAGATATTAGGAACTTTTTGGGCACTGAAGCTTTCTTT.

The V and J genes are TRBV30 and TRBJ1-5; maybe TRBD1 (6 bases). This CDR3 contains 15 residues. Per germline, CDR1 GTSNPN and CDR2 SVGIG (reference sequence). Trimming shortened V by 5 bases and J by 4 bases, and 18 bases separated the two germline ends. DNA for the CDR3: TGTGCCTGGGGCCCTGGCAGGGGAGGGAATCAGCCCCAGCATTTT. The encoded protein is CAWGPGRGGNQPQHF.

The rearrangement joins TRBV5-8 to TRBJ1-1, with TRBD1 matching 11 bases. Germline loops: CDR1 SGHTS, CDR2 YDEGEE. This CDR3 is built from 14 residues. J gave up 4 bases and V 7 bases, and 6 bases lay outside the gene matches. The CDR3 sequence: CASRTGGMGTEAFF. CDR3 coding DNA: TGTGCCAGCCGGACAGGGGGCATGGGCACTGAAGCTTTCTTT.

About this clone itself: Other nucleotide sequences from this sample produce the same CDR3. The chain employs TRBV7-2 and TRBJ1-1; no firm D call. The CDR3 extends over 15 amino acids. Trimming removed 1 base at V and 0 bases at J, with 9 bases between. Germline-derived CDR1 and CDR2 are SGHTA and FQGNSA. The CDR3 region is CASSLGVGMNTEAFF. In nucleotides, the CDR3 is TGTGCCAGCAGCTTAGGTGTGGGAATGAACACTGAAGCTTTCTTT. The whole variable domain, remainder taken from reference TRBV7-2 and TRBJ1-1, is GAGVSQSPSNKVTEKGKDVELRCDPISGHTALYWYRQSLGQGLEFLIYFQGNSAPDKSGLPSDRFSAERTGGSVSTLTIQRTQQEDSAVYLCASSLGVGMNTEAFFGQGTRLTVV.